The rows below give T cell receptor beta chains drawn from one sample of a study of human T cells and chemical hapten exposure. TCRdb re-derived calls from the RACE reads in MiXCR, one entry per CDR3 protein. The table includes 70,000 to 85,000 distinct CDR3 sequences, over 8.5% detected once. Specimen: whole blood. The receptors shown here come from a male donor in good health. Some clones in this sample may be carry-over from other donors' samples. Each CDR3 is given with its conserved first and last residue. The order of the fields is CDR3 length, clone size, D gene, V gene, J gene, CDR3 DNA, CDR3 protein. The D gene is left open where the match is weak. Expanded clones get a size class; other rows say once, few or many, or leave the size out.

>10|few|-|TRBV18|TRBJ1-2
TGTGCCAGCTCACCAGCGGGTTACACCTTC
CASSPAGYTF
>14|-|TRBD1|TRBV25-1|TRBJ2-7
TGTGCCAGCAGTGATAGGGACAGGGGATACGAGCAGTACTTC
CASSDRDRGYEQYF
>17|few|-|TRBV10-3|TRBJ2-1
TGTGCCATCAGTGACAGGGGTGGACAGACAGACTCCAATGAGCAGTTCTTC
CAISDRGGQTDSNEQFF
>16|many|-|TRBV6-5|TRBJ2-5
TGTGCCAGCAGCCCCTACACCGGGACTCGCCAAGAGACCCAGTACTTC
CASSPYTGTRQETQYF
>16|many|TRBD2|TRBV20-1|TRBJ2-3
TGCAGTGCTTACTCGGGACTAGCGGGAGGCACAGATACGCAGTATTTT
CSAYSGLAGGTDTQYF
>16|many|TRBD2|TRBV11-2|TRBJ2-7
TGTGCCAGCAGCTTAGAAGATTTGGGACTAGCCCCCGAGCAGTACTTC
CASSLEDLGLAPEQYF
>17|-|TRBD2|TRBV27|TRBJ2-1
TGTGCCAGCAGGATGACTAGCGGGGGGGCGTCCTACAATGAGCAGTTCTTC
CASRMTSGGASYNEQFF
>15|few|-|TRBV3-1|TRBJ1-6
TGTGCCAGCAGCCAAGAAAGTCGGGGGAATTCACCCCTCCACTTT
CASSQESRGNSPLHF
>14|-|-|TRBV12-3/TRBV12-4|TRBJ1-5
TGTGCCAGCAGTTTGCGAAGGGGCAATCAGCCCCAGCATTTT
CASSLRRGNQPQHF
>14|many|-|TRBV12-3/TRBV12-4|TRBJ1-5
TGTGCCAGCAGTCCCGGGGCGCGCAATCAGCCCCAGCATTTT
CASSPGARNQPQHF
>14|-|-|TRBV27|TRBJ2-7
TGTGCCAGCAGCTGGGGGGGAGGGGGCTACGAGCAGTACTTC
CASSWGGGGYEQYF
>17|once|-|TRBV5-1|TRBJ2-3
TGCGCCAGCAGCTCCTCTCCAACTGGACAGACCACAGATACGCAGTATTTT
CASSSSPTGQTTDTQYF
>14|-|TRBD1|TRBV20-1|TRBJ2-7
TGCAGTGCTAGCGGGGACAGGGACTTCTACGAGCAGTACTTC
CSASGDRDFYEQYF
>14|-|TRBD1|TRBV5-5|TRBJ2-7
TGTGCCAGCAGCGTGGGACAGGGTAACTACGAGCAGTACTTC
CASSVGQGNYEQYF
>14|many|-|TRBV25-1|TRBJ2-2
TGTGCCAGCAGTGAATATAGGGACACCGGGGAGCTGTTTTTT
CASSEYRDTGELFF
>14|many|-|TRBV29-1|TRBJ2-3
TGCAGCGTTGAAAGTCTTGACGAGGCAGATACGCAGTATTTT
CSVESLDEADTQYF
>14|-|-|TRBV12-3/TRBV12-4|TRBJ2-3
TGTGCCAGCAGTAGACAGATCAACACAGATACGCAGTATTTT
CASSRQINTDTQYF
>14|few|TRBD2|TRBV7-2|TRBJ2-7
TGTGCCAGCAGCCCGACTAGCGGGAGCTGGGAGCAGTACTTC
CASSPTSGSWEQYF
>17|-|TRBD1|TRBV18|TRBJ2-3
TGTGCCAGCTCACCACCGCGGGGACAGGGTTCCACAGATACGCAGTATTTT
CASSPPRGQGSTDTQYF
>14|-|TRBD1|TRBV29-1|TRBJ1-6
TGCAGCGGCGACAGGGGCAGGACGGATTCACCCCTCCACTTT
CSGDRGRTDSPLHF
>14|few|-|TRBV10-3|TRBJ2-3
TGTGCCATCAGTGAAAGCGAGAGCACAGATACGCAGTATTTT
CAISESESTDTQYF
>14|many|-|TRBV3-1|TRBJ1-2
TGTGCCAGCAGCCATTCAGGATCCGGCCATGGCTACACCTTC
CASSHSGSGHGYTF
>12|-|-|TRBV5-5|TRBJ2-2
TGTGCCAGCTATGGACTGCCCGGGGAGCTGTTTTTT
CASYGLPGELFF
>14|-|-|TRBV10-3|TRBJ2-7
TGTGCCATCAGTGAATCGACCATCTCCTACGAGCAGTACTTC
CAISESTISYEQYF
>13|many|-|TRBV7-2|TRBJ2-3
TGTGCCAGCAGCTTAATGGGCACAGATACGCAGTATTTT
CASSLMGTDTQYF
>14|-|-|TRBV30|TRBJ1-3
TGTGCCTGGAGTGTGGGAGCATCTGGAAACACCATATATTTT
CAWSVGASGNTIYF
>16|-|-|TRBV20-1|TRBJ2-5
TGCAGTGCTCACCAACGACAAGGGCCACTCGAAGAGACCCAGTACTTC
CSAHQRQGPLEETQYF
>13|many|-|TRBV7-9|TRBJ2-5
TGTGCCAGCAGCTTAGGCAATCAAGAGACCCAGTACTTC
CASSLGNQETQYF
>15|-|-|TRBV7-8|TRBJ1-1
TGTGCCAGCAGCGCCCGAGTCTCTGAGCCCACTGAAGCTTTCTTT
CASSARVSEPTEAFF
>15|many|-|TRBV3-1|TRBJ1-1
TGTGCCAGCAGCTACCTGACAAGTGGGTCAGTTGAAGCTTTCTTT
CASSYLTSGSVEAFF
>15|-|-|TRBV3-1|TRBJ1-2
TGTGCCAGCAGCCAAGATCAGGGACCAAACTATGGCTACACCTTC
CASSQDQGPNYGYTF
>16|-|TRBD1|TRBV6-5|TRBJ1-1
TGTGCCAGCAGTCCATGGGGGGAACAGGGGGCGACTGAAGCTTTCTTT
CASSPWGEQGATEAFF
>14|-|TRBD1|TRBV18|TRBJ2-4
TGTGCCAGCTCACCAGGGACAGGGGAAAACATTCAGTACTTC
CASSPGTGENIQYF
>16|many|TRBD2|TRBV7-9|TRBJ2-1
TGTGCCAGCCACGGGGACCTTAGCGGGCCATACAATGAGCAGTTCTTC
CASHGDLSGPYNEQFF
>14|few|TRBD1|TRBV27|TRBJ1-2
TGTGCCAGCAGTCCAGGGGACAGAAACTATGGCTACACCTTC
CASSPGDRNYGYTF
>15|many|-|TRBV12-3/TRBV12-4|TRBJ1-4
TGTGCCAGCAGTTTAAAGGGACCTGGAAGTGAAAAACTGTTTTTT
CASSLKGPGSEKLFF
>17|few|TRBD1|TRBV7-9|TRBJ1-5
TGTGCCAGCAGCTCACCGACAGGGGCGGAAAACAATCAGCCCCAGCATTTT
CASSSPTGAENNQPQHF
>12|many|TRBD2|TRBV12-3/TRBV12-4|TRBJ2-1
TGTGCCAGCAGTTTCGGCGGGGGGGAGCAGTTCTTC
CASSFGGGEQFF
>14|once|-|TRBV5-5|TRBJ1-1
TGTGCCAGCAGCTATGCATTTACGGCCACTGAAGCTTTCTTT
CASSYAFTATEAFF
>14|few|-|TRBV20-1|TRBJ2-7
TGCAGTGCTAGAGATTCGGACAGACTCTACGAGCAGTACTTC
CSARDSDRLYEQYF
>14|many|-|TRBV11-2|TRBJ2-7
TGTGCCAGCAGCTTAATTACGGCCGCCGGCGAGCAGTACTTC
CASSLITAAGEQYF
>15|few|-|TRBV10-3|TRBJ2-3
TGTGCCATCAGTGAGGAAGGGGGGGTGGCAGATACGCAGTATTTT
CAISEEGGVADTQYF
>15|many|TRBD2|TRBV7-2|TRBJ2-2
TGTGCCAGCAGCCAGTACGGGAGGGGCACCGGGGAGCTGTTTTTT
CASSQYGRGTGELFF
>15|-|TRBD1|TRBV2|TRBJ1-5
TGTGCCAGCAATTTGGACAGGGGGTTGAGTCAGCCCCAGCATTTT
CASNLDRGLSQPQHF
>18|few|TRBD1|TRBV6-5|TRBJ2-6
TGTGCCAGCAGTTACAGGACAGGGTTAAGCTCTGGGGCCAACGTCCTGACTTTC
CASSYRTGLSSGANVLTF
>12|few|-|TRBV12-3/TRBV12-4|TRBJ2-3
TGTGCCAGCAGCCGAGGGGCAGATACGCAGTATTTT
CASSRGADTQYF
>11|-|-|TRBV20-1|TRBJ2-3
TGCAGTGCCAGAGGTCCAGATACGCAGTATTTT
CSARGPDTQYF
>15|-|TRBD1|TRBV5-5|TRBJ2-1
TGTGCCAGCAGCAAGGACAGGGATTTCTACAATGAGCAGTTCTTC
CASSKDRDFYNEQFF
>15|few|-|TRBV12-3/TRBV12-4|TRBJ1-1
TGTGCCAGCAGTTTCTTGGGGGGTCCGAACACTGAAGCTTTCTTT
CASSFLGGPNTEAFF
>16|few|TRBD2|TRBV6-2/TRBV6-3|TRBJ2-1
TGTGCCAGCACCCAGCTTGGGACTAGCGCTCCCAATGAGCAGTTCTTC
CASTQLGTSAPNEQFF
>14|-|-|TRBV12-3/TRBV12-4|TRBJ1-2
TGTGCCAGCAGGGGGGACGGAGCTAACTATGGCTACACCTTC
CASRGDGANYGYTF
>14|many|-|TRBV5-1|TRBJ1-5
TGCGCCAGCAGTGAAGGGACATCGAATCAGCCCCAGCATTTT
CASSEGTSNQPQHF
>14|few|-|TRBV15|TRBJ1-5
TGTGCCACCAGCACCTACACTGAAAATCAGCCCCAGCATTTT
CATSTYTENQPQHF
>14|few|TRBD1|TRBV3-1|TRBJ2-7
TGTGCCAGCAGCCAAGCCGACAGGGGGCGCGAGCAGTACTTC
CASSQADRGREQYF
>20|once|TRBD1|TRBV5-1|TRBJ2-4
TGCGCCAGCAGCTTGTGGCCCCATCCGGGACAGGGGGCGGACAAAAACATTCGGTACTTC
CASSLWPHPGQGADKNIRYF
>17|many|-|TRBV4-3|TRBJ2-3
TGCGCCAGCAGCAACGATTACCGATCTTCTAGCACAGATACGCAGTATTTT
CASSNDYRSSSTDTQYF
>17|-|TRBD2|TRBV15|TRBJ2-1
TGTGCCACCAGCAGATTGCGGGAGACCCCCTTCTACAATGAGCAGTTCTTC
CATSRLRETPFYNEQFF
>13|few|-|TRBV20-1|TRBJ2-5
TGCAGTGCTAGAGGGAGGGGTCGGGAGACCCAGTACTTC
CSARGRGRETQYF
>12|few|-|TRBV12-3/TRBV12-4|TRBJ2-7
TGTGCCAGCAGTTTCGCGGTGGGCGAGCAGTACTTC
CASSFAVGEQYF